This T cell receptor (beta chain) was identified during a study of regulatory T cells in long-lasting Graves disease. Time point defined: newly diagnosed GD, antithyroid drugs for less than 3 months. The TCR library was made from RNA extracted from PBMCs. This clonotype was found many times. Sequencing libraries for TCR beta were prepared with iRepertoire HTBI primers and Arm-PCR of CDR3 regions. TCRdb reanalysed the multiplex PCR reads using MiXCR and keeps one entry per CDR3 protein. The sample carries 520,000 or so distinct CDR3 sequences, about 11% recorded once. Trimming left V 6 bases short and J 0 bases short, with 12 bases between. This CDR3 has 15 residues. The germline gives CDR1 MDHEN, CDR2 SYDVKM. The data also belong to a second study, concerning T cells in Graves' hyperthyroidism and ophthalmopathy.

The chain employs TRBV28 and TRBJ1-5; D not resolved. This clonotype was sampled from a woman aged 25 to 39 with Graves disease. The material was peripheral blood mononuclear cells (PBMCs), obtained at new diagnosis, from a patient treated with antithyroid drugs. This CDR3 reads CASRFGRYSNQPQHF. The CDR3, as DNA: TGTGCCAGCAGGTTCGGACGGTATAGCAATCAGCCCCAGCATTTT.